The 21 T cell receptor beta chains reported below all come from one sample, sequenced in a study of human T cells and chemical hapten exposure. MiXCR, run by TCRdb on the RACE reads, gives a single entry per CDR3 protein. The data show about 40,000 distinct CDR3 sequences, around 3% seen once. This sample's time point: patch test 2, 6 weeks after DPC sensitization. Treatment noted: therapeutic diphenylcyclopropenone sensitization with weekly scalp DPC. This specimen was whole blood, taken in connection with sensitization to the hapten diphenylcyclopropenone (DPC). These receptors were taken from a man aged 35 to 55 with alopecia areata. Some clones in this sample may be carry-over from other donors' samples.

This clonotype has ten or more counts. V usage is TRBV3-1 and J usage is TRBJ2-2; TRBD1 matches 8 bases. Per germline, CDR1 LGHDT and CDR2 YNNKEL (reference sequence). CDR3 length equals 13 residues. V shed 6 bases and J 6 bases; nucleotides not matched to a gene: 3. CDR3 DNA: TGTGCCAGCAGACCCAGGGGGCCCGGGGAGCTGTTTTTT. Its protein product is CASRPRGPGELFF.

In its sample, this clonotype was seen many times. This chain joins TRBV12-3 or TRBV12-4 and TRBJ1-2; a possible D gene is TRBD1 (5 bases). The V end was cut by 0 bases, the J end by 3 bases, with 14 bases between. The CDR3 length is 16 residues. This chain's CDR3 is CASSLAGEWRDYGYTF. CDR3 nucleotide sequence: TGTGCCAGCAGTTTAGCGGGGGAGTGGCGGGACTATGGCTACACCTTC.

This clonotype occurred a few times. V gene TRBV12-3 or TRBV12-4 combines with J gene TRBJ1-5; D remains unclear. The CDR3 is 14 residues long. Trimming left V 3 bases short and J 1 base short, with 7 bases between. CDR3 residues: CASSFQVSNQPQHF. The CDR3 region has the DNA TGTGCCAGCAGTTTTCAAGTGAGCAATCAGCCCCAGCATTTT.

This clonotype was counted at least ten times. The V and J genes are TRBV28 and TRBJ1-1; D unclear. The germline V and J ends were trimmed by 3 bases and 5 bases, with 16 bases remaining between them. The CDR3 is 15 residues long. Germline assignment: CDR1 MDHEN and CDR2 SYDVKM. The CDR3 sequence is CASSFSGEARTEAFF. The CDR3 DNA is TGTGCCAGCAGTTTTAGCGGGGAGGCTAGGACTGAAGCTTTCTTT.

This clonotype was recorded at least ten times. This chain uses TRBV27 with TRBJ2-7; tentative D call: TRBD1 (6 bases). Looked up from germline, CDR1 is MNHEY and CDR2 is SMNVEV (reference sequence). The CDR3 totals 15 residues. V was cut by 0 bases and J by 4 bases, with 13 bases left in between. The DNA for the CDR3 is TGTGCCAGCAGTTTATCACAGGGAATCGGGTACGAGCAGTACTTC. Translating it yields CASSLSQGIGYEQYF.

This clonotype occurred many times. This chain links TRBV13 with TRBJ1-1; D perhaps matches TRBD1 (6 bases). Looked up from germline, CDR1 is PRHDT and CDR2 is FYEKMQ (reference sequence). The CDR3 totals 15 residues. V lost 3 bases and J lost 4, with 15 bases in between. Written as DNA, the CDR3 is TGTGCCAGCAGCTTTACACAGGGCGTCGGCACTGAAGCTTTCTTT. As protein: CASSFTQGVGTEAFF.

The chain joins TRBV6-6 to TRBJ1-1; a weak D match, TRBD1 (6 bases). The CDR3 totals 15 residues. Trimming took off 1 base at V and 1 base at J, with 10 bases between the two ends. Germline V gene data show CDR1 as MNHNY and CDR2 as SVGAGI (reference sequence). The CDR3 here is CASSYWAGANTEAFF. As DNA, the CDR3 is TGTGCCAGCAGTTACTGGGCAGGGGCGAACACTGAAGCTTTCTTT.

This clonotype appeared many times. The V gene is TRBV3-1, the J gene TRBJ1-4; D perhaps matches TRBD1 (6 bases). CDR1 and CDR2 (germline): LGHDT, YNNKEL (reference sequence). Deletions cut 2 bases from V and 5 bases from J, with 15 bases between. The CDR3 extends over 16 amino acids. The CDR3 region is CASSQRGVRGNEKLFF. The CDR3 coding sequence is TGTGCCAGCAGCCAAAGAGGCGTCAGGGGCAATGAAAAACTGTTTTTT.

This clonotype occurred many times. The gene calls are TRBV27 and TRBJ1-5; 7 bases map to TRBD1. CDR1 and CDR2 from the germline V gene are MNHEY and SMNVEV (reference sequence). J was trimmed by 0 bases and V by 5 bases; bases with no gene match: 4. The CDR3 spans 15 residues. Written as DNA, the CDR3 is TGTGCCAGCAGTAAAACAGGGGATAGCAATCAGCCCCAGCATTTT. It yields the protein CASSKTGDSNQPQHF.

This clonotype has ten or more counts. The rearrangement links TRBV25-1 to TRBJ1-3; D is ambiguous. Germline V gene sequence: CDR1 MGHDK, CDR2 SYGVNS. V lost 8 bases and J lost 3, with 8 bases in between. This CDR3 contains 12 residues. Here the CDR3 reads CASSHVGNTIYF. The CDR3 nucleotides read TGTGCCAGCTCTCATGTTGGAAACACCATATATTTT.

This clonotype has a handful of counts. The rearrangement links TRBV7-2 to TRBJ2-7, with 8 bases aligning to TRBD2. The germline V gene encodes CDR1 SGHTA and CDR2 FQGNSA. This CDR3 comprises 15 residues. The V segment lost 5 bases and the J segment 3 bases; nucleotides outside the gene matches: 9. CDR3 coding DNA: TGTGCCAGCAGCCAAGAAGCGGGGGCGGGCTACGAGCAGTACTTC. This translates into CASSQEAGAGYEQYF.

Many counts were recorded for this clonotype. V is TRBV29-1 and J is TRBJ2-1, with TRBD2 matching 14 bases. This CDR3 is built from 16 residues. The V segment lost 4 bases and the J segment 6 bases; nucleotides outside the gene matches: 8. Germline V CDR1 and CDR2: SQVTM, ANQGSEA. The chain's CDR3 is CSVGGLAGGAGNEQFF. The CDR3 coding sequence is TGCAGCGTTGGCGGACTAGCGGGAGGTGCGGGCAATGAGCAGTTCTTC.

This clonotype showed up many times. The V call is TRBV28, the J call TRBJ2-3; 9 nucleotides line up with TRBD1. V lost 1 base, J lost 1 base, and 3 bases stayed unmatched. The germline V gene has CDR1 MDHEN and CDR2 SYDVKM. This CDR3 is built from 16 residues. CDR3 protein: CASSLLGQGRTDTQYF. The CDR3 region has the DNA TGTGCCAGCAGTTTATTGGGACAGGGACGCACAGATACGCAGTATTTT.

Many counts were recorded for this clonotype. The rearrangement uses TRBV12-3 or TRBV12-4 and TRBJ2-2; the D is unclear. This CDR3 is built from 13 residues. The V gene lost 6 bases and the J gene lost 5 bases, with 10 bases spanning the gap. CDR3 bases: TGTGCCAGCAGGGGTCTGGGTACCGGGGAGCTGTTTTTT. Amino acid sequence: CASRGLGTGELFF.

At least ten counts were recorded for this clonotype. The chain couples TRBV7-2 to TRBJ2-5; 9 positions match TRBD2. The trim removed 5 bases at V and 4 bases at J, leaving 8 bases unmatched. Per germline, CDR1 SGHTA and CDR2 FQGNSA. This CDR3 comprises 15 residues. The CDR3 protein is CASSRSAGGLETQYF. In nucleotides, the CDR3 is TGTGCCAGCAGCCGATCGGCGGGAGGGCTAGAGACCCAGTACTTC.

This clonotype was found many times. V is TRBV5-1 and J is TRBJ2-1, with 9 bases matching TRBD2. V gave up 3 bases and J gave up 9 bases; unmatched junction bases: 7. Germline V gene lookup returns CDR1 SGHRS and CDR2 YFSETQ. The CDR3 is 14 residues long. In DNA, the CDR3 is TGCGCCAGCAGCTCGGAGGGACTAGCCGGTGAGCAGTTCTTC. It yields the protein CASSSEGLAGEQFF.

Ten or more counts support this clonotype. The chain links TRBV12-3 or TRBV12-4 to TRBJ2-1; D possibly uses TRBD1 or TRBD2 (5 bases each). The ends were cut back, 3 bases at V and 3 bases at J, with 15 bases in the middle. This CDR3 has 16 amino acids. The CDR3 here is CASSLDGTASYNEQFF. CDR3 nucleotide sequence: TGTGCCAGCAGTTTGGACGGGACCGCTAGCTACAATGAGCAGTTCTTC.

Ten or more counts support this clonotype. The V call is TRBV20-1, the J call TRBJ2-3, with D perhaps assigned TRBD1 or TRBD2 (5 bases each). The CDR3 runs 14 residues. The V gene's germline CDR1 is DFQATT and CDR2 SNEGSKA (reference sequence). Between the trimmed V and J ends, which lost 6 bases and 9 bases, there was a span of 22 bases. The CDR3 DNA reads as TGCAGTGCATCCGGGACGCAGAGCGAGAGAACGCAGTATTTT. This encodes CSASGTQSERTQYF.

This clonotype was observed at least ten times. The chain's CDR3 is CASSLIPGTTESYTDTQYF. In DNA form, the CDR3 reads TGTGCCAGCAGTTTAATCCCGGGGACCACCGAGTCATACACAGATACGCAGTATTTT. This chain uses TRBV12-3 or TRBV12-4 with TRBJ2-3; D may be TRBD1 or TRBD2 (5 bases each). V was trimmed by 2 bases and J by 2 bases, leaving 23 bases between them. This CDR3 has 19 amino acids.

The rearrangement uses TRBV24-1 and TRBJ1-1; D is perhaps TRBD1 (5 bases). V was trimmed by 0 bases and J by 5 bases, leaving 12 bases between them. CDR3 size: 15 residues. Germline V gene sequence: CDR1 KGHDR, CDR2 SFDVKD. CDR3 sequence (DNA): TGTGCCACCAGTGATTTGGCGCAGGGTGGAACTGAAGCTTTCTTT. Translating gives CATSDLAQGGTEAFF.

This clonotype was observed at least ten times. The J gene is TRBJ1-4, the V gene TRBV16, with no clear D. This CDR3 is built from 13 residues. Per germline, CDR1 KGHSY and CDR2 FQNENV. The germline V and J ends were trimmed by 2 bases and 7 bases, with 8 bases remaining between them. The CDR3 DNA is TGTGCCAGCAGCCAAGAGGGATTTGAAAAACTGTTTTTT. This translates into CASSQEGFEKLFF.